Following are 11 T cell receptor beta chains from one sample sequenced in a study of blood T cell repertoires in COVID-19. Assay used: immunoSEQ multiplex PCR; TCRdb lists only in-frame clones, some missing. The table lists 230,000 or so clones, about 85% of them singletons. The sequenced sample was PBMCs or T cells enriched from blood (not recorded which). All receptors derive from a woman between 45 and 65 years old who had been exposed to COVID-19.

Details on this clone: The same CDR3 also results from other DNA sequences found in this sample. This chain connects TRBV5-1 to TRBJ2-7; 8 bases are shared with TRBD1. The germline gives CDR1 SGHRS, CDR2 YFSETQ. This CDR3 region has 14 residues. After removal of 5 bases from V and 4 bases from J, the junction contained 8 bases not matched to a gene. As DNA, the CDR3 is TGCGCCAGCAGTCCAACAGGGGGGAGGTACGAGCAGTACTTC. As protein: CASSPTGGRYEQYF.

Only one count was recorded for this clone. The rearrangement links TRBV19 to TRBJ2-3, with TRBD1 identical over 8 bases. This CDR3 is built from 17 residues. V lost 6 bases to trimming and J lost 1 base; unmatched junction nucleotides: 12. CDR1 LNHDA and CDR2 SQIVND come from the germline V gene (reference sequence). The CDR3 loop reads CASSTGTGGRGTDTQYF. The CDR3 DNA sequence: TGTGCCAGTAGCACCGGGACAGGTGGTAGGGGCACAGATACGCAGTATTTT.

The chain combines TRBV10-1 with TRBJ2-2; a weak D match, TRBD1 (6 bases). The CDR3 totals 15 residues. The V gene's germline CDR1 is WNHNN and CDR2 SYGVQD (reference sequence). V lost 6 bases to trimming and J lost 4 bases, with 15 bases between them. CDR3 loop: CASSPRGLGTGELFF. The CDR3 DNA reads TGCGCCAGCAGCCCCAGGGGTTTGGGCACCGGGGAGCTGTTTTTT.

CDR3 bases: TGTGCCAGCAGCTTTGACAGGGTTGACTATGGCTACACCTTC. Its translation is CASSFDRVDYGYTF. This sequence joins TRBV7-9 and TRBJ1-2; 7 nucleotides match TRBD1. CDR1 and CDR2 (germline): SEHNR, FQNEAQ (reference sequence). The V and J ends lost 3 bases and 3 bases, in that order; junction bases with no gene match: 4. This CDR3 region has 14 residues.

This chain connects TRBV28 to TRBJ1-2; TRBD1 matches 8 bases. CDR3 size: 15 residues. Germline values: CDR1 MDHEN, CDR2 SYDVKM. V shed 5 bases, J shed 5 bases, and the junction held 10 bases outside the gene matches. CDR3 DNA: TGTGCCAGCAGTACCCCAGGGGGCCGAAGGTATGGCTACACCTTC. This translates into CASSTPGGRRYGYTF.

The CDR3 nucleotides read TGTGCCAGCAGCGATGGGACAGGGGGCGCTTCGTCCTACGAGCAGTACTTC. The encoded protein is CASSDGTGGASSYEQYF. The J gene is TRBJ2-7, the V gene TRBV7-2; 12 bases match TRBD1. Germline loops: CDR1 SGHTA, CDR2 FQGNSA. Losses at the gene ends were 5 bases for V and 1 base for J; bases not matched to a gene: 9. CDR3 length equals 17 residues.

In its sample, this clone was seen many times. V and J are TRBV10-2 and TRBJ1-1; 8 bases match TRBD1. After removal of 2 bases from V and 10 bases from J, the junction contained 3 bases not matched to a gene. Germline values: CDR1 WSHSY, CDR2 SAAADI. The CDR3 loop spans 12 amino acids. The CDR3 spells CASSEGRGRAFF. CDR3 DNA: TGCGCCAGCAGTGAGGGCAGGGGGCGAGCTTTCTTT.

The rearrangement joins TRBV5-4 to TRBJ1-1; D is unclear. The CDR3 is 12 residues long. With 2 bases removed from V and 6 bases from J, the gap between germline ends came to 8 bases. Germline V gene data show CDR1 as SGHNT and CDR2 as YYREEE (reference sequence). CDR3: CASSFVRAEAFF. The DNA of the CDR3 is TGTGCCAGCAGCTTTGTGAGAGCTGAAGCTTTCTTT. Full variable domain (missing parts from reference TRBV5-4 and TRBJ1-1): ETGVTQSPTHLIKTRGQQVTLRCSSQSGHNTVSWYQQALGQGPQFIFQYYREEENGRGNFPPRFSGLQFPNYSSELNVNALELDDSALYLCASSFVRAEAFFGQGTRLTVV.

This chain joins TRBV9 and TRBJ2-5; the match to TRBD2 covers 12 bases. Germline CDR1 reads SGDLS; CDR2 reads YYNGEE. V was clipped by 0 bases and J by 4 bases; unmatched bases: 4. This CDR3 has 16 residues. The CDR3 coding sequence is TGTGCCAGCAGCGTAGCTAGCGGGGGGGCCGGAGAGACCCAGTACTTC. It codes for CASSVASGGAGETQYF.

This clone was counted between two and nine times. V gene TRBV7-6 combines with J gene TRBJ2-2; 7 positions match TRBD2. This CDR3 spans 15 amino acids. The germline gives CDR1 SGHVS, CDR2 FNYEAQ. The V gene end was trimmed by 0 bases and the J gene end by 8 bases; junction bases not matched to a gene: 6. CDR3 nucleotides: TGTGCCAGCAGCTTAGCGGCGGGGGTCCTTGGGGAGCTGTTTTTT. Amino acid sequence: CASSLAAGVLGELFF. Based on the CDR3 plus reference TRBV7-6 and TRBJ2-2, the full variable domain is GAGVSQSPRYKVTKRGQDVALRCDPISGHVSLYWYRQALGQGPEFLTYFNYEAQQDKSGLPNDRFSAERPEGSISTLTIQRTEQRDSAMYRCASSLAAGVLGELFFGEGSRLTVL.

The chain recombines TRBV7-3 with TRBJ2-2; tentatively, D is TRBD1 (6 bases). The V and J ends lost 5 bases and 9 bases respectively, with 13 bases between them. Per germline, CDR1 SGHTA and CDR2 FQGTGA. This CDR3 region has 13 residues. In nucleotides, the CDR3 is TGTGCCAGCAGCGGCAGGGGCCAGCGGGAGCTGTTTTTT. Protein sequence: CASSGRGQRELFF.